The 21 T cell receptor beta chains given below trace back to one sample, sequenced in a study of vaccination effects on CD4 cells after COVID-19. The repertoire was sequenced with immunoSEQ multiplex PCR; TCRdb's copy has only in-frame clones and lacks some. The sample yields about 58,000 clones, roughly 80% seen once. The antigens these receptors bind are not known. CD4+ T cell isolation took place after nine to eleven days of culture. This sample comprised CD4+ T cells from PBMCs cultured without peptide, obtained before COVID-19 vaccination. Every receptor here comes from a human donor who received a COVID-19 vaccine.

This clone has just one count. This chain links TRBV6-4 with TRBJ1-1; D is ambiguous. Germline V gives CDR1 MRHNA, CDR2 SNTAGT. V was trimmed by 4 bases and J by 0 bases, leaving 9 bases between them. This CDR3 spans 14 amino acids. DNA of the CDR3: TGTGCCAGCAGTGGAGGAAAGATGAACACTGAAGCTTTCTTT. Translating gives CASSGGKMNTEAFF.

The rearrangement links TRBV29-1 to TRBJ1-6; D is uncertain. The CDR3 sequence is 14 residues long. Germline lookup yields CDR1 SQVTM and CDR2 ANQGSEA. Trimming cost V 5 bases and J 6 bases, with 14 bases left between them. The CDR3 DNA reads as TGCAGCGTTCGGTGGGGAGCTCCTAATTCACCCCTCCACTTT. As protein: CSVRWGAPNSPLHF.

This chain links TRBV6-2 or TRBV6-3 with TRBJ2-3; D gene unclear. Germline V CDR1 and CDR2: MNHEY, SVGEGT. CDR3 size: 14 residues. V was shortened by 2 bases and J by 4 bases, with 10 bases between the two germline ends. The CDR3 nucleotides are TGTGCCAGCAGTTACGCGCGGAAGTCAGATACGCAGTATTTT. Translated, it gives CASSYARKSDTQYF.

DNA for the CDR3: TGTGCCAGCAGTGAAGACGGAAACTCCGATGGCTACACCTTC. It yields the protein CASSEDGNSDGYTF. V usage is TRBV2 and J usage is TRBJ1-2; no clear D. V was clipped by 1 base and J by 6 bases, with 12 bases between them. The CDR3 extends over 14 amino acids. Germline V gives CDR1 SNHLY, CDR2 FYNNEI.

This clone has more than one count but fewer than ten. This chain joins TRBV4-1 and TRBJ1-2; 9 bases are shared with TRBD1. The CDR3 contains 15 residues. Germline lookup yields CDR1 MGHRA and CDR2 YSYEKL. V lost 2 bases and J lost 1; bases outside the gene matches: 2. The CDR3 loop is CASSQPGQGNYGYTF. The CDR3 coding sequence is TGCGCCAGCAGCCAACCGGGACAGGGTAACTATGGCTACACCTTC.

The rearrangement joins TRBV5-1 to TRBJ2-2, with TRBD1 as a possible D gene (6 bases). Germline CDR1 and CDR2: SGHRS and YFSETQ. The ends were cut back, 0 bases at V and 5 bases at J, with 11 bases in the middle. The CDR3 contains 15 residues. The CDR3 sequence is CASSLAEQGTGELFF. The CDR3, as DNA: TGCGCCAGCAGCTTGGCCGAGCAGGGGACCGGGGAGCTGTTTTTT.

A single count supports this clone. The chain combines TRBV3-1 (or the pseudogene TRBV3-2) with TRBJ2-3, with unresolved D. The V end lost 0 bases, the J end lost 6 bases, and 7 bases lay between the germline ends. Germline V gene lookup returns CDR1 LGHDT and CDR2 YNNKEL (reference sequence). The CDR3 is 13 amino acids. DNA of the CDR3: TGTGCCAGCAGCCAAGATCATCTTGATACGCAGTATTTT. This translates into CASSQDHLDTQYF.

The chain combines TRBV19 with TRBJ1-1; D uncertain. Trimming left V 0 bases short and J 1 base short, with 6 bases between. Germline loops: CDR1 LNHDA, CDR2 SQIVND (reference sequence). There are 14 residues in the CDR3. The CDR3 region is CASSIELRNTEAFF. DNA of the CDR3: TGTGCCAGTAGTATAGAGCTTAGGAACACTGAAGCTTTCTTT.

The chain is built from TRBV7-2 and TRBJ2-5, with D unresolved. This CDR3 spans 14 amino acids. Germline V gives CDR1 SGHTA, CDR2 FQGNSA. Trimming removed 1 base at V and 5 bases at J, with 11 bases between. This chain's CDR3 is CASSLGGVGETQYF. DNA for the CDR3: TGTGCCAGCAGCTTAGGAGGTGTCGGGGAGACCCAGTACTTC.

The CDR3 here is CASSIVSGRTGELFF. The CDR3 nucleotides are TGTGCCAGTAGTATAGTAAGCGGGCGGACCGGGGAGCTGTTTTTT. The V and J genes are TRBV19 and TRBJ2-2, with a tentative D call TRBD2 (6 bases). Between the trimmed V and J ends, which lost 1 base and 5 bases, there was a span of 11 bases. This CDR3 comprises 15 residues. Germline CDR1 is LNHDA and CDR2 is SQIVND (reference sequence).

The CDR3 nucleotides read TGTGCCAGCAGCCCGACAGAGTATGGCTACACCTTC. It is translated as CASSPTEYGYTF. The chain recombines TRBV6-2 or TRBV6-3 with TRBJ1-2; perhaps TRBD1 as D (5 bases). Per the germline V gene, CDR1 is MNHEY and CDR2 is SVGEGT. This CDR3 has 12 amino acids. Trimming shortened V by 6 bases and J by 5 bases, and 10 bases separated the two germline ends.

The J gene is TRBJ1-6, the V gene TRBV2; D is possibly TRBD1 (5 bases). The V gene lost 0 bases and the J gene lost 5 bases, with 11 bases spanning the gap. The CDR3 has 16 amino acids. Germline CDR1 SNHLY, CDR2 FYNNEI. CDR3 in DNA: TGTGCCAGCAGTGAAGCAGGCCAGGGTAATAATTCACCCCTCCACTTT. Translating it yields CASSEAGQGNNSPLHF. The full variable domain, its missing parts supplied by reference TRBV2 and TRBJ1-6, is EPEVTQTPSHQVTQMGQEVILRCVPISNHLYFYWYRQILGQKVEFLVSFYNNEISEKSEIFDDQFSVERPDGSNFTLKIRSTKLEDSAMYFCASSEAGQGNNSPLHFGNGTRLTVT.

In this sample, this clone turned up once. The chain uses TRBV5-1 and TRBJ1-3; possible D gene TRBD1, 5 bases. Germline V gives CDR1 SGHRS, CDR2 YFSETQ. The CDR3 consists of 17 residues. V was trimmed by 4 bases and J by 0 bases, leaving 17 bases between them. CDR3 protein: CASSPEGGTHSGNTIYF. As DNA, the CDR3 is TGCGCCAGCAGCCCGGAGGGCGGGACTCACTCTGGAAACACCATATATTTT.

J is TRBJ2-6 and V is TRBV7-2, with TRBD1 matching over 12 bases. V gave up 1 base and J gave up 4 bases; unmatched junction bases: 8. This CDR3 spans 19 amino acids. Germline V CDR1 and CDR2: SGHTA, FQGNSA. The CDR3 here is CASSLVGDRGRSGANVLTF. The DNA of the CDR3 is TGTGCCAGCAGCTTAGTAGGGGACAGGGGGCGGTCAGGGGCCAACGTCCTGACTTTC.

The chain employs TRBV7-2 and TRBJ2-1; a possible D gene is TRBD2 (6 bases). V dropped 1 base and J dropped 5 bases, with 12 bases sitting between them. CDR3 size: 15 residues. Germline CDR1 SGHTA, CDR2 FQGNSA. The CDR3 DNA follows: TGTGCCAGCAGCTTAGTGGGTCTAGCGAACAATGAGCAGTTCTTC. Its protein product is CASSLVGLANNEQFF.

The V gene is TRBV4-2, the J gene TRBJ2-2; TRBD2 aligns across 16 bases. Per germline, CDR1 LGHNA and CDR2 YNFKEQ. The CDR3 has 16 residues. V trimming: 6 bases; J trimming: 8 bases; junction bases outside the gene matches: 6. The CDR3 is CASRGGTSGGVGELFF. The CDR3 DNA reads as TGTGCCAGCAGGGGGGGGACTAGCGGGGGGGTAGGGGAGCTGTTTTTT.

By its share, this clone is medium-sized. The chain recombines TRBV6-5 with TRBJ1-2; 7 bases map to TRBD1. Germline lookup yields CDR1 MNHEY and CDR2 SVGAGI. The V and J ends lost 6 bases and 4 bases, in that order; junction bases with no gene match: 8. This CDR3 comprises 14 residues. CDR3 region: CASRSTGQVYGYTF. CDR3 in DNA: TGTGCCAGCAGATCGACAGGGCAAGTCTATGGCTACACCTTC.

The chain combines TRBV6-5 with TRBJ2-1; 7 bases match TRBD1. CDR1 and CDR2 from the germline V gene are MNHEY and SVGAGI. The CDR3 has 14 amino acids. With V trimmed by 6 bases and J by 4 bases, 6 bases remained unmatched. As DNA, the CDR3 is TGTGCCAGCAGACTGACAGGGCCTTACAATGAGCAGTTCTTC. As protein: CASRLTGPYNEQFF.

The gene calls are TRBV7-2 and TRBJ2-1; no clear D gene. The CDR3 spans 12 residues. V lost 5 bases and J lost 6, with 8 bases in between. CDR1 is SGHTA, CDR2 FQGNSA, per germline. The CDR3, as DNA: TGTGCCAGCAGCGGGTACCTCAATGAGCAGTTCTTC. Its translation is CASSGYLNEQFF. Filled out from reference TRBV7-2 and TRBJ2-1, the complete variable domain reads GAGVSQSPSNKVTEKGKDVELRCDPISGHTALYWYRQSLGQGLEFLIYFQGNSAPDKSGLPSDRFSAERTGGSVSTLTIQRTQQEDSAVYLCASSGYLNEQFFGPGTRLTVL.

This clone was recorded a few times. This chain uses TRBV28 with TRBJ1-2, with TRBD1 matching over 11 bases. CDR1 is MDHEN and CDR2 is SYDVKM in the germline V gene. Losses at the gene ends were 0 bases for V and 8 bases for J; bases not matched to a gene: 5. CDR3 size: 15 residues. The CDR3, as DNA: TGTGCCAGCAGTTTATGGGACAGGGGGCAGGGAGGCTACACCTTC. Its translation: CASSLWDRGQGGYTF.

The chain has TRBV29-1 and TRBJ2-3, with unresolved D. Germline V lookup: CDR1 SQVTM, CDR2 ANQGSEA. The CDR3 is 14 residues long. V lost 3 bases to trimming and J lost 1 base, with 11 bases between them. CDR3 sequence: CSVDGRFGTDTQYF. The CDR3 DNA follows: TGCAGCGTTGACGGCCGGTTTGGCACAGATACGCAGTATTTT.